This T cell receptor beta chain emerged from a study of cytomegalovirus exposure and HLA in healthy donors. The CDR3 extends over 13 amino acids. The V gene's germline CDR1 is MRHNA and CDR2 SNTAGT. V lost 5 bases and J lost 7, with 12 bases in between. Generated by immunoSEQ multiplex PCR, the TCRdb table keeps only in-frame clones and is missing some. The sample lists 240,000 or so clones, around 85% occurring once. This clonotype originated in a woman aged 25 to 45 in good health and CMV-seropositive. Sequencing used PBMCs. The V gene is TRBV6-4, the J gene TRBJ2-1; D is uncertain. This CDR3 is CASSFSVLNEQFF. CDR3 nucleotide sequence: TGTGCCAGCAGTTTCTCGGTGTTGAATGAGCAGTTCTTC.